This T cell receptor (beta chain) emerged from a study of blood T cell repertoires in COVID-19. Study-wide background: Some COVID-19 samples were acute and others convalescent; all came from the United States, Italy and Spain. Sources were T cells, B-cell-depleted T cells, or PBMCs; the material itself was cDNA or gDNA.

Per the original methods: Estimates of nucleated cell counts were drawn from the amplification of reference gene primers. Using immunoSEQ multiplex PCR, the repertoire was profiled, and TCRdb retains in-frame clones only, with some absent. For V, J and clone size, that table is used; D and trimming come from the DNA. The repertoire holds a few hundred thousand clones, roughly 87% seen once, with about 2.5% in the top ten. The sample consisted of peripheral blood. The receptor's source is a man aged 18 to 35 with active or convalescent COVID-19.

The DNA for the CDR3 is TGTGCCAGTAGTCTGGGACTAGCGGGAGGCAATGAGCAGTTCTTC. Translated, it gives CASSLGLAGGNEQFF. The chain recombines TRBV19 with TRBJ2-1, with 15 positions matching TRBD2. This CDR3 region has 15 residues. The V gene end was trimmed by 5 bases and the J gene end by 6 bases; junction bases not matched to a gene: 2. The germline V gene encodes CDR1 LNHDA and CDR2 SQIVND (reference sequence).